This T cell receptor (beta chain) was observed in a study of cytomegalovirus exposure and HLA in healthy donors. This CDR3 region has 20 residues. PCR amplification relied on 60 Vbeta primers (plus 13 Jbeta primers). The repertoire was sequenced with immunoSEQ multiplex PCR; TCRdb's copy has only in-frame clones and lacks some. The profile shows around 190,000 clones, over 75% of them singletons. In the case of this clone: The antigen is unknown.

Whole-study findings and limits: Data from an earlier analysis indicated that most TCR beta V segments were productive either about 87% or about 30% of the time.

The sequenced sample consisted of PBMCs. The chain combines TRBV21-1 with TRBJ2-1; the table's D call, TRBD2, has no DNA check behind it. TRBV21-1 is a pseudogene segment. The source of this sequence is a man aged 18-30 years in good health and CMV-seronegative. DNA of the CDR3: TGTGCCAGCAGCAAAGGTCCGACCCGGAGACTAGCGGGAGGCTACAATGAGCAGTTCTTC. This codes for CASSKGPTRRLAGGYNEQFF.